Here is one T cell receptor (beta chain) with its context. CDR3 length: 18 amino acids. Trimming at V came to 3 bases and at J to 6 bases, leaving 10 bases not matched to a gene. Germline V gene sequence: CDR1 SGHVS, CDR2 FNYEAQ. This entry comes from a study of blood T cell repertoires in COVID-19. Study in general: Nucleic acid was either cDNA or gDNA, and it came from T cells, B-cell-depleted T cells, or PBMCs.

As handled by the study authors: Estimated nucleated cell counts came from reference gene primer amplification. Profiling relied on immunoSEQ multiplex PCR, and the TCRdb table lists in-frame clones only, not all of them. V and J calls and clone size are copied from that table; D and trimming were computed from the DNA. The table lists some 60,000 clones, 75% to 85% of them singletons, with 25% to 40% in the top ten. This TCR was sampled from a human donor in a cohort sampled during active COVID-19. The sample was peripheral blood. The chain joins TRBV7-6 to TRBJ2-3; 15 positions agree with TRBD2. The CDR3 protein is CASSFPGTSGGQEDTQYF. The CDR3 bases are TGTGCCAGCAGCTTCCCCGGGACTAGCGGGGGGCAGGAGGATACGCAGTATTTT.